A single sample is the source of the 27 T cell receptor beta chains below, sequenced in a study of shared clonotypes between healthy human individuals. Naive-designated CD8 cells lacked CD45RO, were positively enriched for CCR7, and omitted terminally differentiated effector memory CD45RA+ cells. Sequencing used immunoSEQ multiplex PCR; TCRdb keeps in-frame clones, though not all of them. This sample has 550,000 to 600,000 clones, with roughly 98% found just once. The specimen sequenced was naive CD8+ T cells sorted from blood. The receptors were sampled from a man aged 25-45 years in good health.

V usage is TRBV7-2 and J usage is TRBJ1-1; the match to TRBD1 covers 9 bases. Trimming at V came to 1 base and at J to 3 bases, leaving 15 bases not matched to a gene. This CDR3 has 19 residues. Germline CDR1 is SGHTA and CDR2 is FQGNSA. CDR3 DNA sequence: TGTGCCAGCAGCTTAGTTAGAGGGACAGGGTCGTTTGGGGACACTGAAGCTTTCTTT. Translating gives CASSLVRGTGSFGDTEAFF.

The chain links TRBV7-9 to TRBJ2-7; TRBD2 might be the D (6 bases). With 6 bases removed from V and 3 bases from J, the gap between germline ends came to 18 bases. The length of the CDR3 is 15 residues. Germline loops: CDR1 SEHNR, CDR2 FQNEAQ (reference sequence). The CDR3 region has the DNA TGTGCCAGCAGTCCGGCTACTAGCTCCAACTACGAGCAGTACTTC. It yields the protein CASSPATSSNYEQYF.

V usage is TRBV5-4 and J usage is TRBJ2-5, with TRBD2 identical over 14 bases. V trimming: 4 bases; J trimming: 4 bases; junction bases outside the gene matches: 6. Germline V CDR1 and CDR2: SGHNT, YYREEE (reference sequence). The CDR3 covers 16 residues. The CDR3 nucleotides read TGTGCCAGCAGCAAACCCGGGACTAGCGGGAGAGAGACCCAGTACTTC. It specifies CASSKPGTSGRETQYF. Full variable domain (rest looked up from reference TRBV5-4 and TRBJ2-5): ETGVTQSPTHLIKTRGQQVTLRCSSQSGHNTVSWYQQALGQGPQFIFQYYREEENGRGNFPPRFSGLQFPNYSSELNVNALELDDSALYLCASSKPGTSGRETQYFGPGTRLLVL.

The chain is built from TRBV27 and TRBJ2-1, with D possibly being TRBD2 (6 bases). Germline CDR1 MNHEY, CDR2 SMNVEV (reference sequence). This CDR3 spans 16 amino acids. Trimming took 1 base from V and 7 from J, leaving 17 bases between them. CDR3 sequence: CASSLLGTAGTNEQFF. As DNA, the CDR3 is TGTGCCAGCAGTTTATTAGGGACGGCAGGGACTAATGAGCAGTTCTTC.

The CDR3 protein is CASSQLLAGVPQETQYF. The CDR3 DNA sequence: TGCGCCAGCAGCCAGTTACTAGCGGGGGTCCCCCAAGAGACCCAGTACTTC. This chain links TRBV4-1 with TRBJ2-5, with 11 bases fitting TRBD2. V lost 3 bases and J lost 1; bases outside the gene matches: 7. The CDR3 is 17 residues long. The germline CDR1 and CDR2 sequences are MGHRA and YSYEKL.

The chain's CDR3 is CASIASSTDTQYF. CDR3 DNA sequence: TGTGCCAGCATAGCGTCAAGCACAGATACGCAGTATTTT. The chain uses TRBV27 and TRBJ2-3, with D possibly being TRBD2 (5 bases). This CDR3 region has 13 residues. Trimming shortened V by 7 bases and J by 0 bases, and 8 bases separated the two germline ends. Per the germline V gene, CDR1 is MNHEY and CDR2 is SMNVEV (reference sequence).

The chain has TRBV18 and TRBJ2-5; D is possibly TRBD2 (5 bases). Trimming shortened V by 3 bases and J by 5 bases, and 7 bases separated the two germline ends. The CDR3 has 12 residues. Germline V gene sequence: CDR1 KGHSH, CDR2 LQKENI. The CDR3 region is CASSPGGETQYF. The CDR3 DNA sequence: TGTGCCAGCTCACCTGGCGGGGAGACCCAGTACTTC.

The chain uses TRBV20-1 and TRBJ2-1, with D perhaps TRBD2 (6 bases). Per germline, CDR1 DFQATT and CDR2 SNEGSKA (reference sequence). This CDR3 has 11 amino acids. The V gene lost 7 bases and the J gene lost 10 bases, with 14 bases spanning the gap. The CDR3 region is CSVRLVGEQFF. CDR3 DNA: TGCAGTGTCAGACTAGTCGGGGAGCAGTTCTTC.

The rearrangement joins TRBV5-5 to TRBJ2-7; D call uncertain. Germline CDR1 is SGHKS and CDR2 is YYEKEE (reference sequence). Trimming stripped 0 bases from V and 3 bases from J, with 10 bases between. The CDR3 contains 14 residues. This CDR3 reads CASSLVGLGYEQYF. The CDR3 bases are TGTGCCAGCAGCTTGGTAGGGTTGGGCTACGAGCAGTACTTC.

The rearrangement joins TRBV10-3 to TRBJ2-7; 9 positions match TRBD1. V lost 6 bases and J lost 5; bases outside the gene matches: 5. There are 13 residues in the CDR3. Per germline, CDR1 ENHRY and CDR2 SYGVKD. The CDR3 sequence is CAIRGGQGNEQYF. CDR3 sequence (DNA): TGTGCCATCAGGGGGGGACAGGGCAACGAGCAGTACTTC.

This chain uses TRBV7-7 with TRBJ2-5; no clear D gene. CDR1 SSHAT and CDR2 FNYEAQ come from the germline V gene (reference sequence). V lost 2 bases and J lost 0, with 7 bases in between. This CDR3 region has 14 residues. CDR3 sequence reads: CASSLRAYQETQYF. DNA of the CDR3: TGTGCCAGCAGCTTAAGGGCCTACCAAGAGACCCAGTACTTC.

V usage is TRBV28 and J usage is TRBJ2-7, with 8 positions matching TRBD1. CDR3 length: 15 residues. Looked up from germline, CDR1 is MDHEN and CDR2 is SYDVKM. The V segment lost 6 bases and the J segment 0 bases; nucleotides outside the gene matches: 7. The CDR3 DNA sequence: TGTGCCAGCAGCCAGGGGGCGGCGAGCTCCTACGAGCAGTACTTC. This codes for CASSQGAASSYEQYF.

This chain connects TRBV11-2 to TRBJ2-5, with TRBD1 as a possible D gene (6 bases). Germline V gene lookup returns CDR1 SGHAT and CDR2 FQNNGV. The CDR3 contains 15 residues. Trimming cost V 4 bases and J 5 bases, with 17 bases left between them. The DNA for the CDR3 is TGTGCCAGCAGCTCGGGACACCTTAAGGGGGAGACCCAGTACTTC. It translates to CASSSGHLKGETQYF.

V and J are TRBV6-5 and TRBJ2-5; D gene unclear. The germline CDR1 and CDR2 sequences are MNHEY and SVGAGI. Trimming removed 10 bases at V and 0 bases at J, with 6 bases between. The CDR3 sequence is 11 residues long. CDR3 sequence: CAIGYQETQYF. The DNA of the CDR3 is TGTGCCATCGGGTACCAAGAGACCCAGTACTTC.

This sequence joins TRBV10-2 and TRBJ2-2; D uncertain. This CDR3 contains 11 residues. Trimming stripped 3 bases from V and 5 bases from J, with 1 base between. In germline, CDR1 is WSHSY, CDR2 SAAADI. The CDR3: CASSETGELFF. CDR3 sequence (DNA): TGCGCCAGCAGTGAAACCGGGGAGCTGTTTTTT.

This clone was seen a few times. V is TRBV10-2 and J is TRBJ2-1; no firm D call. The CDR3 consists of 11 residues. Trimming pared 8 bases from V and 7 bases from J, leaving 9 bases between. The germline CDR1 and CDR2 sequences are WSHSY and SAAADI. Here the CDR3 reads CASYFRNEQFF. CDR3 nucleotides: TGCGCCAGCTACTTCCGGAATGAGCAGTTCTTC.

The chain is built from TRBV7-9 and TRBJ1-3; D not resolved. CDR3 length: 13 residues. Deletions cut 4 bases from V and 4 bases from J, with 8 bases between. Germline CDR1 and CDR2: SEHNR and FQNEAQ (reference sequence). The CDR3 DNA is TGTGCCAGCAGCTCATTGATGGGAAACACCATATATTTT. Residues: CASSSLMGNTIYF. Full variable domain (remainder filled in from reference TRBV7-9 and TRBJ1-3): DTGVSQNPRHKITKRGQNVTFRCDPISEHNRLYWYRQTLGQGPEFLTYFQNEAQLEKSRLLSDRFSAERPKGSFSTLEIQRTEQGDSAMYLCASSSLMGNTIYFGEGSWLTVV.

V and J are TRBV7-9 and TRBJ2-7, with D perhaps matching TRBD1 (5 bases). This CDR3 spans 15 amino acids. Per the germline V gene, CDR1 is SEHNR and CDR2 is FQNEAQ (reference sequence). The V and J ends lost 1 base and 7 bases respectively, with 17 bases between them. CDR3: CASSLVVQVDQEQYF. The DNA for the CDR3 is TGTGCCAGCAGCTTAGTTGTACAGGTCGATCAGGAGCAGTACTTC. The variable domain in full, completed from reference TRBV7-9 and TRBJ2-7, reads DTGVSQNPRHKITKRGQNVTFRCDPISEHNRLYWYRQTLGQGPEFLTYFQNEAQLEKSRLLSDRFSAERPKGSFSTLEIQRTEQGDSAMYLCASSLVVQVDQEQYFGPGTRLTVT.

The CDR3 DNA follows: TGTGCCAGCAGTGACGACCCTCTACGACGGCGTACCTACGAGCAGTACTTC. Encoded protein: CASSDDPLRRRTYEQYF. The rearrangement joins TRBV6-1 to TRBJ2-7; D gene unclear. CDR1 is MNHNS and CDR2 is SASEGT in the germline V gene. The CDR3 sequence is 17 residues long. Trimming cost V 3 bases and J 2 bases, with 20 bases left between them.

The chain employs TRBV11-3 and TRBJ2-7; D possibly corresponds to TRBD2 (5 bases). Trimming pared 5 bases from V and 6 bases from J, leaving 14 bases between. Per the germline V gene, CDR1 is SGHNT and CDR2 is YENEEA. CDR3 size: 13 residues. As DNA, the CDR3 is TGTGCCAGCAGCCCCGGCGGCACTAGCGAGCAGTACTTC. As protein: CASSPGGTSEQYF.

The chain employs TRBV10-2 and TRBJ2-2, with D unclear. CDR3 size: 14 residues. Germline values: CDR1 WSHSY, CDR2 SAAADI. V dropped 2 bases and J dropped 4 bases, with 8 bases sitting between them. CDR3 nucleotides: TGCGCCAGCAGTGAGGTCTTTCCCACCGGGGAGCTGTTTTTT. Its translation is CASSEVFPTGELFF.

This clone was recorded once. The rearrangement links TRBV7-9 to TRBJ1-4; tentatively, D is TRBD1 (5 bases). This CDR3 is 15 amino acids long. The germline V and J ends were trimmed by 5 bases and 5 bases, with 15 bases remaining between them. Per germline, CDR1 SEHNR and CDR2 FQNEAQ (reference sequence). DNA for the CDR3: TGTGCCAGCAGCCAAGGGACTACCGCGAATGAAAAACTGTTTTTT. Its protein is CASSQGTTANEKLFF. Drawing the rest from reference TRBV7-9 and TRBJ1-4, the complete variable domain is DTGVSQNPRHKITKRGQNVTFRCDPISEHNRLYWYRQTLGQGPEFLTYFQNEAQLEKSRLLSDRFSAERPKGSFSTLEIQRTEQGDSAMYLCASSQGTTANEKLFFGSGTQLSVL.

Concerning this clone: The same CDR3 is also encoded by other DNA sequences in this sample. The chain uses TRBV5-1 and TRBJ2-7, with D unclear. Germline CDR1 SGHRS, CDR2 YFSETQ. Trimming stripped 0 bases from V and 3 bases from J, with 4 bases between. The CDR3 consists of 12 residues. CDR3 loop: CASSLDYYEQYF. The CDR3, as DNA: TGCGCCAGCAGCTTGGACTACTACGAGCAGTACTTC.

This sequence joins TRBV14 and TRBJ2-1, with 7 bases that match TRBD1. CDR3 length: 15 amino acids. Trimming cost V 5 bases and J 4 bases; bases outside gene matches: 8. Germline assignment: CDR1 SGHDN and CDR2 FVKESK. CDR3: CASSDRDRVYNEQFF. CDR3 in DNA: TGTGCCAGCAGCGACCGGGACAGAGTTTACAATGAGCAGTTCTTC.

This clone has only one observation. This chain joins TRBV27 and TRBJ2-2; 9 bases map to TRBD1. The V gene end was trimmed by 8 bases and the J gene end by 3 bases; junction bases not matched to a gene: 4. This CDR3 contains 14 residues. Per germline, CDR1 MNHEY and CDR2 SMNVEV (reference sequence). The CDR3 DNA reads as TGTGCCAGCCACACAGGGGGCGACACCGGGGAGCTGTTTTTT. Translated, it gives CASHTGGDTGELFF.

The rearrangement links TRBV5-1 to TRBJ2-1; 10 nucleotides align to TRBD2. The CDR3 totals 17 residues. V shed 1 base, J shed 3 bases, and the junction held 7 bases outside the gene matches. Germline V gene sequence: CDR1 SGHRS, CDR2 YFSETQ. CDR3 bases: TGCGCCAGCAGCTTGCGAAGCGGGAGGGCCGACTACAATGAGCAGTTCTTC. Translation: CASSLRSGRADYNEQFF.

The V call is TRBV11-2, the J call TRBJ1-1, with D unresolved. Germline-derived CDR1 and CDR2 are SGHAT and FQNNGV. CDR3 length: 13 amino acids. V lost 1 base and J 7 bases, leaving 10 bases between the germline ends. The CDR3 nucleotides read TGTGCCAGCAGCTTAGGGGCAACGCGTGAAGCTTTCTTT. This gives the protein CASSLGATREAFF.